These 30 T cell receptor beta chains originate from one sample sequenced in a study of blood T cells in healthy people across ages. Primed by a sample-barcoded 5' primer and a J-beta primer mix, a second PCR proceeded for 7 to 11 cycles. TCRdb ran MiXCR on the 5' RACE reads and lists one entry per CDR3 protein. The table records roughly 500,000 distinct CDR3 sequences, around 24% of them present only once. These sequences were also reported in another study, on T cells of mothers and their children.

Sample: blood. These receptors all come from a boy younger than 18 in good health.

This clonotype has more than one count but fewer than ten. CDR3: CASSRATSGFTDTQYF. The CDR3 region has the DNA TGCGCCAGCAGCCGGGCGACTAGCGGATTCACAGATACGCAGTATTTT. This rearrangement joins TRBV4-1 to TRBJ2-3; 9 bases align to TRBD2. The length of the CDR3 is 16 residues. Germline V gene sequence: CDR1 MGHRA, CDR2 YSYEKL. Trimming removed 4 bases from V and 2 bases from J; junction bases left unmatched: 7.

This clonotype has just a few counts. An end of the junction differs from the germline gene, which may be a read error. This chain joins TRBV2 and TRBJ1-1; D gene ambiguous. CDR1 is SNHLY and CDR2 is FYNNEI in the germline V gene. This CDR3 spans 13 amino acids. CDR3 coding DNA: TGTGCCAGCAAGCAGCGGGTGAACGCTGAAGCTTTCTTT. Translated: CASKQRVNAEAFF. Full variable domain (remainder filled in from reference TRBV2 and TRBJ1-1): EPEVTQTPSHQVTQMGQEVILRCVPISNHLYFYWYRQILGQKVEFLVSFYNNEISEKSEIFDDQFSVERPDGSNFTLKIRSTKLEDSAMYFCASKQRVNAEAFFGQGTRLTVV.

The V and J genes are TRBV27 and TRBJ2-5; D unresolved. The J call could be wrong; TRBJ2-7 is a better fit for the DNA end. The CDR3 extends over 16 amino acids. Germline V lookup: CDR1 MNHEY, CDR2 SMNVEV (reference sequence). The CDR3 here is CASSLGPGPTSYEQYF. CDR3 coding DNA: TGTGCCAGCAGTTTAGGTCCGGGCCCGACCTCCTACGAGCAGTACTTC.

This clonotype was detected only a few times. This may be a read error, as it is one base from a much larger clone. This chain links TRBV11-2 with TRBJ2-7, with D perhaps TRBD1 (5 bases). The CDR3 length is 14 residues. Germline-derived CDR1 and CDR2 are SGHAT and FQNNGV. For the CDR3, the DNA is TGTGTCAGCAGCCAGGGCCAGCAACCATCCGAGCAGTACTTC. Its protein is CVSSQGQQPSEQYF.

This clonotype was detected once. The genes are TRBV4-1 and TRBJ1-4, with a tentative D call TRBD1 (6 bases). The CDR3 has 17 amino acids. Germline values: CDR1 MGHRA, CDR2 YSYEKL. V lost 4 bases and J 2 bases, leaving 17 bases between the germline ends. The CDR3 loop reads CASSLGPGGATNEKLFF. The CDR3 DNA sequence: TGCGCCAGCAGCCTTGGCCCCGGGGGGGCGACTAATGAAAAACTGTTTTTT.

In its sample, this clonotype was seen a few times. A read error may account for a junction end that differs from germline. The V gene is TRBV4-1, the J gene TRBJ2-1; tentative D call: TRBD2 (6 bases). CDR1 is MGHRA and CDR2 is YSYEKL in the germline V gene. The CDR3 spans 16 residues. Written as DNA, the CDR3 is TGCGCCCGCAGCCAACCCGGGACTCGGGTCTACAATGAGCAGTTCTTC. Protein: CARSQPGTRVYNEQFF.

This sequence joins TRBV7-9 and TRBJ2-7; possibly TRBD1 for D (6 bases). This CDR3 contains 16 residues. V shed 2 bases and J shed 2 bases, with 16 bases lying between them. The germline gives CDR1 SEHNR, CDR2 FQNEAQ (reference sequence). The CDR3, as DNA: TGTGCCAGCAGCTTATTGGCAGGGGAAGGAACCTACGAGCAGTACTTC. This sequence encodes CASSLLAGEGTYEQYF.

This chain joins TRBV7-2 and TRBJ2-3; no clear D. The CDR3 length is 13 residues. V lost 0 bases and J 5 bases, leaving 6 bases between the germline ends. Germline values: CDR1 SGHTA, CDR2 FQGNSA. The CDR3 coding sequence is TGTGCCAGCAGCTTAGCGTTGGAAGATACGCAGTATTTT. This translates into CASSLALEDTQYF.

This clonotype was detected a few times. The J gene is TRBJ1-3, the V gene TRBV4-1, with D possibly TRBD1 on 6 matching bases. Deletions cut 4 bases from V and 0 bases from J, with 16 bases between. Germline V lookup: CDR1 MGHRA, CDR2 YSYEKL. The CDR3 runs to 17 residues. The CDR3 DNA sequence: TGCGCCAGCAGCCGCCTCCCGGGGGCCCTCTCTGGAAACACCATATATTTT. As protein: CASSRLPGALSGNTIYF.

This chain joins TRBV7-2 and TRBJ1-1, with 8 bases lining up with TRBD1. V shed 1 base and J 5 bases; nucleotides not matched to a gene: 6. This CDR3 spans 15 amino acids. Germline V gene lookup returns CDR1 SGHTA and CDR2 FQGNSA. CDR3 bases: TGTGCCAGCAGCTTAGTCCAGGGGGCGAGTACTGAAGCTTTCTTT. Protein: CASSLVQGASTEAFF.

A few counts support this clonotype. The chain recombines TRBV24-1 with TRBJ2-5, with a weak D call TRBD2 (6 bases). TRBJ2-1 explains the end of the DNA better; the J call may be wrong. CDR1 and CDR2 (germline): KGHDR, SFDVKD. The CDR3 covers 11 residues. The CDR3 DNA reads TGTGCCACCAGTCGGGGGACTGAGCAGTTCTTC. Its protein is CATSRGTEQFF.

Note on this clonotype: Because the CDR3's place on the DNA is in doubt, the DNA is left out and the CDR3 is given as listed by TCRdb. The chain links TRBV7-9 to TRBJ2-7; TRBD1, the table's D call, was not compared with the DNA. Per the germline V gene, CDR1 is SEHNR and CDR2 is FQNEAQ (reference sequence). From its first to its last residue, the CDR3 has 14 amino acids. This chain's CDR3 is CASSFGPGSYEQYF.

This clonotype turned up a few times. The V and J genes are TRBV5-6 and TRBJ2-7; D gene unclear. The CDR3 totals 13 residues. V shed 0 bases and J shed 2 bases, with 6 bases lying between them. The germline V gene encodes CDR1 SGHDT and CDR2 YYEEEE. CDR3 sequence (DNA): TGTGCCAGCAGCTTGGCCAAAACCTACGAGCAGTACTTC. This sequence encodes CASSLAKTYEQYF.

The V gene is TRBV3-1, the J gene TRBJ2-5, with 7 bases identical to TRBD2. Per germline, CDR1 LGHDT and CDR2 YNNKEL (reference sequence). Trimming took 3 bases from V and 2 from J; bases not matched to a gene: 3. CDR3 length equals 14 residues. DNA of the CDR3: TGTGCCAGCAGCCAGGGGGGGATTCAAGAGACCCAGTACTTC. Translating it yields CASSQGGIQETQYF.

This clonotype was counted only a few times. This chain joins TRBV27 and TRBJ2-3; tentative D call: TRBD1 (5 bases). Germline CDR1 reads MNHEY; CDR2 reads SMNVEV (reference sequence). V was clipped by 6 bases and J by 1 base, with 14 bases between them. CDR3 length equals 15 residues. CDR3 amino acids: CASRNNRFRTDTQYF. CDR3 in DNA: TGTGCCAGCAGGAACAACAGGTTCCGCACAGATACGCAGTATTTT.

The chain combines TRBV5-1 with TRBJ1-2; TRBD1 is a possible D gene (5 bases). This CDR3 contains 13 residues. V was clipped by 7 bases and J by 1 base, with 11 bases between them. Germline CDR1 and CDR2: SGHRS and YFSETQ. CDR3 protein: CASRGEVNYGYTF. CDR3 nucleotides: TGCGCCAGCCGAGGGGAGGTTAACTATGGCTACACCTTC.

This chain joins TRBV28 and TRBJ2-5, with D hard to call. The J call may be incorrect, as the DNA end agrees better with TRBJ2-7. The length of the CDR3 is 16 residues. Germline V lookup: CDR1 MDHEN, CDR2 SYDVKM. CDR3 region: CASSLLTLRGPYEQYF. As DNA, the CDR3 is TGTGCCAGCAGTTTGCTGACCCTCCGCGGACCCTACGAGCAGTACTTC.

The gene calls are TRBV6-5 and TRBJ2-7; D may be TRBD1 (5 bases). Germline CDR1 is MNHEY and CDR2 is SVGAGI. V was trimmed by 7 bases and J by 3 bases, leaving 13 bases between them. CDR3 size: 13 residues. The DNA of the CDR3 is TGTGCCAGCACCGGTCAGGGCCACTACGAGCAGTACTTC. Its translation is CASTGQGHYEQYF.

V usage is TRBV9 and J usage is TRBJ2-3, with 12 positions matching TRBD2. Germline V gives CDR1 SGDLS, CDR2 YYNGEE. The V and J ends lost 3 bases and 7 bases, in that order; junction bases with no gene match: 6. The length of the CDR3 is 15 residues. CDR3 coding DNA: TGTGCCAGCAGCGCCACTAGCGGGGGGACCCATACGCAGTATTTT. This codes for CASSATSGGTHTQYF.

The DNA for the CDR3 is TGTGCCAGCAGTCTCGACAGGGAGGCGGAGACCCAGTACTTC. As protein: CASSLDREAETQYF. The chain employs TRBV27 and TRBJ2-5, with D perhaps TRBD1 (7 bases). Trimming left V 5 bases short and J 5 bases short, with 15 bases between. This CDR3 region has 14 residues. Per germline, CDR1 MNHEY and CDR2 SMNVEV (reference sequence).

The V gene is TRBV24-1, the J gene TRBJ2-2; the D gene is possibly TRBD1 (6 bases). Trimming stripped 11 bases from V and 1 base from J, with 13 bases between. Germline V gene lookup returns CDR1 KGHDR and CDR2 SFDVKD. The CDR3 has 14 amino acids. This CDR3 reads CASRGRGNTGELFF. In DNA form, the CDR3 reads TGTGCCAGCAGGGGACGGGGGAACACCGGGGAGCTGTTTTTT.

The genes are TRBV25-1 and TRBJ1-5, with TRBD1 matching over 8 bases. The V gene's germline CDR1 is MGHDK and CDR2 SYGVNS. The CDR3 contains 16 residues. With V trimmed by 1 base and J by 4 bases, 6 bases remained unmatched. The CDR3 DNA reads as TGTGCCAGCAGTGAATCTTGGACAGGGACTAATCAGCCCCAGCATTTT. This encodes CASSESWTGTNQPQHF.

This clonotype has only a few counts. This chain joins TRBV7-2 and TRBJ2-7, with 7 bases matching TRBD1. This CDR3 is 12 amino acids long. Germline trimming cut 8 bases from V and 5 bases from J; bases unmatched to any gene: 6. CDR1 and CDR2 from the germline V gene are SGHTA and FQGNSA. CDR3 protein: CASSDRVHEQYF. The CDR3 DNA follows: TGTGCCAGCTCCGACAGGGTCCACGAGCAGTACTTC.

CDR3 bases: TGTGCCAGCAGAACGCTTACCAATCAGCCCCAGCATTTT. Translating it yields CASRTLTNQPQHF. V usage is TRBV28 and J usage is TRBJ1-5; D is ambiguous. Germline loops: CDR1 MDHEN, CDR2 SYDVKM. This CDR3 comprises 13 residues. V was pared by 6 bases and J by 3 bases, with 9 bases between.

V usage is TRBV6-2 or TRBV6-3 and J usage is TRBJ1-5; a possible D gene is TRBD1 (5 bases). V was shortened by 6 bases and J by 1 base, with 10 bases between the two germline ends. CDR1 is MNHEY, CDR2 SVGEGT, per germline. The CDR3 consists of 14 residues. The CDR3 loop is CASSQGGSNQPQHF. In nucleotides, the CDR3 is TGTGCCAGCAGCCAGGGAGGGAGCAATCAGCCCCAGCATTTT.

This clonotype was seen only a few times. This rearrangement joins TRBV12-5 to TRBJ2-1; D gene uncertain. The CDR3 spans 19 residues. In germline, CDR1 is LGHNT, CDR2 FRNRAP. Trimming cost V 1 base and J 0 bases, with 19 bases left between them. CDR3 sequence reads: CASGLASRGLLSSYNEQFF. The DNA for the CDR3 is TGTGCTAGTGGTTTGGCTTCGCGAGGCCTCCTTAGCTCCTACAATGAGCAGTTCTTC.

The V call is TRBV9, the J call TRBJ2-3; D is possibly TRBD1 (6 bases). The CDR3 covers 14 residues. V lost 2 bases and J lost 7, with 14 bases in between. Germline V CDR1 and CDR2: SGDLS, YYNGEE. CDR3 DNA: TGTGCCAGCAGCGTGAGGACAGACCATAATACGCAGTATTTT. It specifies CASSVRTDHNTQYF.

This clonotype showed up just a few times. This chain connects TRBV4-1 to TRBJ2-7; D perhaps matches TRBD2 (5 bases). Germline-derived CDR1 and CDR2 are MGHRA and YSYEKL. V lost 0 bases and J lost 0, with 9 bases in between. The CDR3 totals 15 residues. This chain's CDR3 is CASSQEEGSSYEQYF. The CDR3 DNA is TGCGCCAGCAGCCAAGAGGAAGGGAGCTCCTACGAGCAGTACTTC.

This clonotype was observed a few times. The gene calls are TRBV7-9 and TRBJ2-5; TRBD2 is a possible D gene (5 bases). The DNA end is a closer match to TRBJ2-7, so the J assignment may be wrong. Germline V lookup: CDR1 SEHNR, CDR2 FQNEAQ (reference sequence). This CDR3 is 15 amino acids long. The CDR3 here is CASSLRLGDSYEQYF. The CDR3 DNA follows: TGTGCCAGCAGCCTCCGCCTCGGGGACTCCTACGAGCAGTACTTC.

This clonotype showed up just a few times. J is TRBJ2-5 and V is TRBV28, with D perhaps matching TRBD1 or TRBD2 (6 bases each). CDR3 length: 15 residues. V dropped 3 bases and J dropped 2 bases, with 13 bases sitting between them. Germline V lookup: CDR1 MDHEN, CDR2 SYDVKM. For the CDR3, the DNA is TGTGCCAGCAGTTTCGGGGGCCCCCCTCAAGAGACCCAGTACTTC. As protein: CASSFGGPPQETQYF.